The clone carrying this T cell receptor beta chain was counted a few times. Antigen unknown. Unique molecular identifiers were incorporated during preparation of the TCRbeta library. TCRdb re-derived calls from the PCR reads in MiXCR, one entry per CDR3 protein. The sample records about 600,000 distinct CDR3 sequences, over 10% being singletons. These data belong to a study of T-cell reconstitution after alpha-beta-depleted transplantation in children. The CDR3 length is 14 residues. Germline CDR1 SNHLY, CDR2 FYNNEI. V lost 5 bases, J lost 5 bases, and 5 bases stayed unmatched. Study-wide results and caveats: The origin of alpha-beta T cells about two months after transplant was reportedly several hundred expanded graft clones. Counts and diversity of T cells one year after transplant came mostly from newly produced T cells. TCRbeta diversity was high at day 60 in some patients (a result of surviving recipient T cells and thymic progenitors).

This chain links TRBV2 with TRBJ1-2; 10 positions match TRBD1. The sequencing here drew on PBMCs, mostly from graft donor cells, taken 360 days after TCRalphabeta/CD19-depleted stem cell transplant. This receptor was taken from a male patient younger than 18 who had a stem cell transplant for acute myeloid leukemia, so the T cells may come from the graft donor. Here the CDR3 DNA reads TGTGCCAGCAGTCCGGGACAGGGGAGGTATGGCTACACCTTC. Translating it yields CASSPGQGRYGYTF.